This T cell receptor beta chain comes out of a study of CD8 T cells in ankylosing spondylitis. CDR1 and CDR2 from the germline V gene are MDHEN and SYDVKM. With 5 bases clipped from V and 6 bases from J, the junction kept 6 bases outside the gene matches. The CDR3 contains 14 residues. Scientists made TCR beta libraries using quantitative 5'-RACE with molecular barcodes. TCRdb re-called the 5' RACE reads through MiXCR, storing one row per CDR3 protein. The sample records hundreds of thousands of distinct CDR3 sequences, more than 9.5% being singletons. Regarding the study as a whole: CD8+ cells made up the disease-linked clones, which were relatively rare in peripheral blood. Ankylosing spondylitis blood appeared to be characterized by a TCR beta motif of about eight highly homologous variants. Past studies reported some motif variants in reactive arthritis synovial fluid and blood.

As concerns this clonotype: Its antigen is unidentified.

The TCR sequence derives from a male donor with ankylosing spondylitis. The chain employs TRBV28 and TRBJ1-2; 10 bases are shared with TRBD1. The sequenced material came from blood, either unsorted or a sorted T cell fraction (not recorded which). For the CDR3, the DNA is TGTGCCAGCAGTACCTCCGGGACAGGGGATGGCTACACCTTC. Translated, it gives CASSTSGTGDGYTF.